This T cell receptor beta chain was recovered during a study of cytomegalovirus exposure and HLA in healthy donors. Whole-study results and caveats: Sequencing probably produced one cluster of sequence variants that were highly shared.

In regard to this clone: What it recognizes is unknown. Other DNA variants within this sample encode the same CDR3.

In nominal health when sampled, donors likely had unrecorded immune exposures nonetheless. Germline CDR1 MNHEY, CDR2 SMNVEV (reference sequence). Trimming stripped 3 bases from V and 6 bases from J, with 12 bases between. The CDR3 is 14 amino acids. The PCR ran on 60 Vbeta and 13 Jbeta primers. Assay used: immunoSEQ multiplex PCR; TCRdb lists only in-frame clones, some missing. This sample has roughly 190,000 clones, with about four fifths found just once. The chain carries TRBV27 and TRBJ2-1, with D maybe TRBD2 (6 bases). The TCR comes from a woman between 18 and 29 years old in good health and CMV-seronegative. The specimen was PBMCs. The DNA of the CDR3 is TGTGCCAGCAGTTTGCGGGGTTCTGGCAATGAGCAGTTCTTC. Its translation is CASSLRGSGNEQFF.